A single sample is the source of the 9 T cell receptor beta chains below, sequenced in a study of T cells in women clearing cervical HPV infection. Profiled with immunoSEQ multiplex PCR; TCRdb holds only in-frame clones, not every one. The sample includes approximately 35,000 clones. The source material was blood buffy coat. Receptor source: a woman aged 18 to 75 with a cervical HPV16 infection that either progressed to CIN3+ or cleared (not recorded which).

Details on this clone: The read halts 3 residues ahead of the CDR3 end, with the missing end drawn from the germline J gene. The rearrangement links TRBV6-1 to TRBJ2-7; TRBD2 is a possible D gene (7 bases). The germline V gene has CDR1 MNHNS and CDR2 SASEGT. Trimming took 4 bases from V and 3 from J, leaving 16 bases between them. The CDR3 sequence is 15 residues long. CDR3 region: CASSASRGGLYEQYF. CDR3 bases read: TGTGCCAGCAGTGCCTCGAGGGGGGGGCTCTACGAG.

Notes on this clone: Read coverage stops 3 residues before the CDR3 terminus; the germline J gene supplies the remainder. This sequence joins TRBV7-7 and TRBJ2-3; 7 bases agree with TRBD2. This CDR3 contains 16 residues. CDR1 and CDR2 (germline): SSHAT, FNYEAQ (reference sequence). After removal of 1 base from V and 6 bases from J, the junction contained 10 bases not matched to a gene. Here the CDR3 reads CASSLEASGVGDTQYF. The DNA read from the CDR3 is TGTGCCAGCAGCTTAGAGGCTAGCGGTGTGGGGGATACG. Complete variable domain (other parts from reference TRBV7-7 and TRBJ2-3): GAGVSQSPRYKVTKRGQDVTLRCDPISSHATLYWYQQALGQGPEFLTYFNYEAQPDKSGLPSDRFSAERPEGSISTLTIQRTEQRDSAMYRCASSLEASGVGDTQYFGPGTRLTVL.

Of note for this clone: Read data end 3 residues before the CDR3 end; the end is taken from the germline J gene. The chain employs TRBV11-2 and TRBJ2-3; 8 bases fit TRBD2. The CDR3 covers 13 residues. The V gene's germline CDR1 is SGHAT and CDR2 FQNNGV. Here the CDR3 reads CASSSGLVETQYF. Incomplete CDR3 DNA: TGTGCCAGCAGCTCGGGACTAGTAGAGACG.

To note about this clone: The CDR3 goes on 3 residues after the read ends, and that part is filled in from the germline J gene. The chain recombines TRBV7-8 with TRBJ1-1, with no clear D. V was shortened by 0 bases and J by 3 bases, with 8 bases between the two germline ends. Germline-derived CDR1 and CDR2 are SGHVS and FQNEAQ. The CDR3 has 14 amino acids. Partial CDR3 DNA: TGTGCCAGCAGCTTAGCGCTAAGTCACACTGAA. Translation gives CASSLALSHTE. The whole CDR3 region reads CASSLALSHTEAFF.

About this clone: The CDR3 end lies 3 residues beyond the end of the read and is filled in from the germline J gene. V and J are TRBV20-1 and TRBJ2-4, with TRBD2 matching over 11 bases. The CDR3 spans 14 residues. After removal of 6 bases from V and 6 bases from J, the junction contained 7 bases not matched to a gene. Germline assignment: CDR1 DFQATT and CDR2 SNEGSKA (reference sequence). The DNA read from the CDR3 is TGCAGTGCCCCCACTAGCGGGGGTACAAACATT. Protein product: CSAPTSGGTNI. The whole CDR3 sequence reads CSAPTSGGTNIQYF.

Worth noting for this clone: Read sequence stops 3 residues before the CDR3 end, and the germline J gene provides the missing end. V and J are TRBV30 and TRBJ1-2, with D maybe TRBD1 (6 bases). Per germline, CDR1 GTSNPN and CDR2 SVGIG (reference sequence). Trimming left V 1 base short and J 4 bases short, with 7 bases between. CDR3 length equals 12 residues. The sequenced part of the CDR3 DNA is TGTGCCTGGAGTGGGACAGTCTATGGC. Encoded protein: CAWSGTVYG. The CDR3 in its entirety is CAWSGTVYGYTF.

Details on this clone: The read falls 3 residues short of the CDR3 end, and the missing part is taken from the germline J gene. The chain is built from TRBV2 and TRBJ2-3; D is possibly TRBD2 (6 bases). Germline CDR1 and CDR2: SNHLY and FYNNEI. Trimming left V 7 bases short and J 8 bases short, with 19 bases between. The CDR3 has 14 amino acids. The CDR3 bases that were read are TGTGCCAGCATCGAGACTAGGCGGGGTGTTACG. It translates to CASIETRRGVT. The CDR3 as a whole reads CASIETRRGVTQYF.

As concerns this clone: Relative to the germline gene, one junction end is altered; a read error may explain this. The read falls 3 residues short of the CDR3 end, and the missing part is taken from the germline J gene. The chain uses TRBV5-1 and TRBJ2-2; D possibly corresponds to TRBD1 (6 bases). CDR3 size: 16 residues. Germline V lookup: CDR1 SGHRS, CDR2 YFSETQ. CDR3: CASTLLTGRDAGELFF. The sequenced CDR3 bases are TGCGCCAGCACCTTGCTTACAGGGCGTGATGCCGGGGAG.

Note on this clone: The read halts 3 residues ahead of the CDR3 end, with the missing end drawn from the germline J gene. This sequence joins TRBV7-3 and TRBJ1-2, with D possibly matching TRBD1 (6 bases). Germline V gene sequence: CDR1 SGHTA, CDR2 FQGTGA. The length of the CDR3 is 16 residues. The CDR3 sequence is CASSPTSGGPTDTYTF. CDR3 DNA, as far as it was read: TGTGCCAGCAGCCCGACTAGCGGGGGCCCCACAGATACC.